This T cell receptor (beta chain) was recovered during a study of blood T cell repertoires in COVID-19. Assay: immunoSEQ multiplex PCR; the TCRdb copy retains only in-frame clones and omits some. The sample consists of more than 200,000 clones, 80% to 90% of them appearing once. Germline lookup yields CDR1 MGHDK and CDR2 SYGVNS. V lost 7 bases, J lost 2 bases, and 6 bases lay in between. The CDR3 has 12 residues. The rearrangement joins TRBV25-1 to TRBJ1-5; possible D gene TRBD1, 6 bases. The specimen was peripheral blood. The TCR sequence derives from a man in his sixties with acute or convalescent COVID-19. In nucleotides, the CDR3 is TGTGCCAGCAACAGGGGCAATCAGCCCCAGCATTTT. This codes for CASNRGNQPQHF.